The rows below give T cell receptor beta chains drawn from one sample of a study of shared clonotypes between healthy human individuals. This table comes from immunoSEQ multiplex PCR, and its TCRdb copy is limited to in-frame clones, with some not included. The sample holds some 1,600,000 clones, under 99% seen once. Source material: naive CD4+ T cells sorted from blood. These receptors originate from a man aged 25 to 40 in good health. Each CDR3 is given with its conserved first and last residue. The D gene is left open where the match is weak. Where a row states a size, it is once, few, many or the class of an expanded clone; other rows omit it.

TGTGCCAGCACCCGGACAGGGCGTGGATTTGGTGGGGCCAACGTCCTGACTTTC	CASTRTGRGFGGANVLTF	TRBJ2-6	TRBV7-2	TRBD1	-
TGTGCCAGCAGCAAAGGGACAGGCCAAGAGACCCAGTACTTC	CASSKGTGQETQYF	TRBJ2-5	TRBV7-3	TRBD1	once
TGTGCCACCAGCAGAGCTCCGGGACAGAGAAAAGAGACCCAGTACTTC	CATSRAPGQRKETQYF	TRBJ2-5	TRBV15	TRBD1	-
TGTGCCAGCAGCTTAATCGCGTCCACAGATACGCAGTATTTT	CASSLIASTDTQYF	TRBJ2-3	TRBV7-9	-	-
TGTGCCAGCAGCTTGCGGCTAGCGGGGGTCTACGAGCAGTACTTC	CASSLRLAGVYEQYF	TRBJ2-7	TRBV5-6	TRBD2	-
TGTGCCAGCAGCCTGGCGGTAGCTGACCCGTTCTTC	CASSLAVADPFF	TRBJ2-1	TRBV5-8	-	-
TGTGCCAGTAGTATAGGCCCGGGGACAGGGGGCGTTCAGCCCCAGCATTTT	CASSIGPGTGGVQPQHF	TRBJ1-5	TRBV19	TRBD1	-
TGTGCCAGCAGTTTTTCAACACCGACAGGGGGCCCCTATGGCTACACCTTC	CASSFSTPTGGPYGYTF	TRBJ1-2	TRBV27	TRBD1	-
TGTGCCAGCAGTGGGACGGTTAACTATGGCTACACCTTC	CASSGTVNYGYTF	TRBJ1-2	TRBV28	-	once
TGTGCCAGCTCACCAGGTCTACGGAACACTGAAGCTTTCTTT	CASSPGLRNTEAFF	TRBJ1-1	TRBV18	-	-
TGCGCCAGCAGCTTGTTTCGTCTTTTCGACAGTGAAGCTTTCTTT	CASSLFRLFDSEAFF	TRBJ1-1	TRBV5-1	-	-
TGTGCCAGCAAGCCGGGGGATCTAGCGGCTAGCACAGATACGCAGTATTTT	CASKPGDLAASTDTQYF	TRBJ2-3	TRBV25-1	TRBD2	-
TGTGCCAGCAGCTTCGACAGGTTCGCGAACACCGGGGAGCTGTTTTTT	CASSFDRFANTGELFF	TRBJ2-2	TRBV7-6	-	-
TGTGCCAGCAGTTTATTTGGCGACAGGGATTATCAGCCCCAGCATTTT	CASSLFGDRDYQPQHF	TRBJ1-5	TRBV28	TRBD1	-
TGTGCCAGCAGCCAAAGGGTAGGGAGGACTGAAGCTTTCTTT	CASSQRVGRTEAFF	TRBJ1-1	TRBV7-2	-	once
TGTGCCATCTGGAACAGGGGTCTAACTGAAGCTTTCTTT	CAIWNRGLTEAFF	TRBJ1-1	TRBV10-3	TRBD1	-
TGTGCCAGCAGCCCTCCTCGGACTAGCGGGAGGTTCTACAATGAGCAGTTCTTC	CASSPPRTSGRFYNEQFF	TRBJ2-1	TRBV9	TRBD2	once
TGTGCCAGTAGTATAGATCTCACAGGCCGAAACTACGAGCAGTACTTC	CASSIDLTGRNYEQYF	TRBJ2-7	TRBV19	-	-